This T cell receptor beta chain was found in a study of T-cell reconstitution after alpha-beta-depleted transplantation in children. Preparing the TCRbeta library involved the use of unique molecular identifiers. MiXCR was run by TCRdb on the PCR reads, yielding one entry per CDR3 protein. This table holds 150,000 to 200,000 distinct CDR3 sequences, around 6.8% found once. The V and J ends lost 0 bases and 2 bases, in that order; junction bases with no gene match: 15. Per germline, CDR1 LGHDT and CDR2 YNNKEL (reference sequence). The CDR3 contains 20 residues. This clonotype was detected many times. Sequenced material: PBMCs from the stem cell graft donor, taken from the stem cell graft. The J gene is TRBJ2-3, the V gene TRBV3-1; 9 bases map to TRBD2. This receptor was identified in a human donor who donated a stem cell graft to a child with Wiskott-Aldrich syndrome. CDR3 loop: CASSQDLFVSASGDTDTQYF. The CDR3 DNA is TGTGCCAGCAGCCAAGATTTATTTGTGTCGGCTAGCGGGGACACAGATACGCAGTATTTT.